What follows are 13 T cell receptor beta chains derived from one specimen sequenced in a study of blood T cells in healthy people across ages. A second PCR of 7 to 11 cycles used a sample-barcoded 5' primer and a J-beta primer mix. TCRdb redid the calling of the 5' RACE reads with MiXCR, one entry per CDR3 protein. The sample contains 800,000 to 950,000 distinct CDR3 sequences, about 48% of which appear only once. The sequenced sample consisted of blood. These receptors were collected from a man aged 25-45 years in good health.

The gene calls are TRBV5-1 and TRBJ1-4; 11 bases map to TRBD1. Germline CDR1 is SGHRS and CDR2 is YFSETQ. The CDR3 runs 15 residues. J gave up 8 bases and V 2 bases, and 5 bases lay outside the gene matches. The CDR3 DNA is TGCGCCAGCAGCTTTTCGGGACAGGGGGGGGAAAAACTGTTTTTT. Its translation: CASSFSGQGGEKLFF. Together with reference TRBV5-1 and TRBJ1-4, the CDR3 gives the full variable domain: KAGVTQTPRYLIKTRGQQVTLSCSPISGHRSVSWYQQTPGQGLQFLFEYFSETQRNKGNFPGRFSGRQFSNSRSEMNVSTLELGDSALYLCASSFSGQGGEKLFFGSGTQLSVL.

Note on this clonotype: Possible read error: a much larger clone is one base away. In this CDR3 the conserved last residue, phenylalanine or tryptophan, is missing, so a read error is likely. The chain has TRBV10-3 and TRBJ2-1; 10 bases line up with TRBD1. V was clipped by 6 bases and J by 3 bases; unmatched bases: 2. Germline lookup yields CDR1 ENHRY and CDR2 SYGVKD. The CDR3 has 14 residues. CDR3 nucleotide sequence: TGTGCCATCAGGGACAGGGGGGACTACAATGAGCAGTTCCTC. Translation: CAIRDRGDYNEQFL.

This clonotype has only a few counts. A single base separates this from a much larger clone, so it may be a read error. The chain carries TRBV25-1 and TRBJ1-1, with a weak D call TRBD1 (6 bases). V lost 1 base, J lost 1 base, and 16 bases lay in between. The CDR3 has 17 residues. The germline V gene encodes CDR1 MGHDK and CDR2 SYGVNS. The CDR3 sequence: CASSESGAGTRNTEAFF. The CDR3 DNA reads TGTGCCAGCAGTGAATCAGGGGCCGGGACGCGGAACACTGAAGCTTTCTTT.

The V and J genes are TRBV29-1 and TRBJ1-4, with 7 bases aligning to TRBD1. This CDR3 is 12 amino acids long. Unmatched junction bases numbered 6, after V lost 6 bases and J lost 8 bases. Germline assignment: CDR1 SQVTM and CDR2 ANQGSEA. The chain's CDR3 is CSVGQSNEKLFF. As DNA, the CDR3 is TGCAGCGTGGGACAGTCAAACGAAAAACTGTTTTTT. Full variable domain (outside the CDR3, taken from reference TRBV29-1 and TRBJ1-4): SAVISQKPSRDICQRGTSLTIQCQVDSQVTMMFWYRQQPGQSLTLIATANQGSEATYESGFVIDKFPISRPNLTFSTLTVSNMSPEDSSIYLCSVGQSNEKLFFGSGTQLSVL.

The table lists this clonotype with a few counts. CDR3 in DNA: TGTGCCAGCAGTGATAACAGCCAAGAGACCCAGTACTTC. Translation gives CASSDNSQETQYF. This sequence joins TRBV2 and TRBJ2-5; no definite D call. The CDR3 is made up of 13 amino acids. V shed 3 bases and J shed 1 base, with 6 bases lying between them. Germline values: CDR1 SNHLY, CDR2 FYNNEI.

Points on this clonotype: An end of the junction differs from the germline gene, which may be a read error. The J gene is TRBJ2-7, the V gene TRBV3-1; TRBD1 matches at 8 bases. CDR3 length: 16 amino acids. CDR1 LGHDT and CDR2 YNNKEL come from the germline V gene (reference sequence). CDR3 nucleotides: TGTGCCAGCGGCCAAGGACGGGACAGGTTGGGGTACGAGCAGTACTTC. The encoded protein is CASGQGRDRLGYEQYF.

The chain couples TRBV5-6 to TRBJ1-1, with D perhaps matching TRBD1 (6 bases). This CDR3 comprises 14 residues. From germline, CDR1 is SGHDT and CDR2 YYEEEE. Deletions cut 6 bases from V and 1 base from J, with 13 bases between. The CDR3 DNA is TGTGCCAGCACTAAACAGGGCTCGAACACTGAAGCTTTCTTT. Translated, it gives CASTKQGSNTEAFF.

The rearrangement uses TRBV12-3 or TRBV12-4 and TRBJ2-7; D may be TRBD1 or TRBD2 (5 bases each). V was trimmed by 5 bases and J by 1 base, leaving 12 bases between them. The CDR3 loop spans 14 amino acids. DNA for the CDR3: TGTGCCAGCAGTCGGGGCGCCCGTTCCTACGAGCAGTACTTC. Translating it yields CASSRGARSYEQYF.

V and J are TRBV2 and TRBJ1-4, with 9 nucleotides matching TRBD1. Germline V gene data show CDR1 as SNHLY and CDR2 as FYNNEI. The CDR3 covers 14 residues. After removal of 7 bases from V and 8 bases from J, the junction contained 8 bases not matched to a gene. CDR3 DNA sequence: TGTGCCAGCATACCGGGACAGGGAACGGAAAAACTGTTTTTT. It translates to CASIPGQGTEKLFF.

A few counts support this clonotype. The rearrangement uses TRBV10-3 and TRBJ2-3; D might be TRBD2 (5 bases). The CDR3 is 16 amino acids. The V end was cut by 4 bases, the J end by 0 bases, with 14 bases between. The germline gives CDR1 ENHRY, CDR2 SYGVKD. The CDR3 DNA reads as TGTGCCATCAGTGGGGCGGACTTTTGGAGCACAGATACGCAGTATTTT. This sequence encodes CAISGADFWSTDTQYF.

As to this clonotype: One end of the junction does not line up with germline, which may come from a read error. The rearrangement uses TRBV6-6 and TRBJ2-7; D is uncertain. The CDR3 consists of 11 residues. The germline V gene encodes CDR1 MNHNY and CDR2 SVGAGI (reference sequence). The CDR3 spells CASSHSQEQYF. The CDR3 nucleotides are TGTGCCAGCAGTCACTCCCAGGAGCAGTACTTC.

The genes are TRBV27 and TRBJ2-1, with 12 nucleotides matching TRBD2. This CDR3 contains 18 residues. The germline V gene encodes CDR1 MNHEY and CDR2 SMNVEV (reference sequence). V trimming: 7 bases; J trimming: 2 bases; junction bases outside the gene matches: 12. This chain's CDR3 is CASTQTSGGSFTYNEQFF. DNA of the CDR3: TGTGCCAGCACCCAAACTAGCGGGGGGTCCTTCACCTACAATGAGCAGTTCTTC.

The chain uses TRBV4-1 and TRBJ2-5, with 13 bases identical to TRBD2. Germline assignment: CDR1 MGHRA and CDR2 YSYEKL. The CDR3 is 16 amino acids. Trimming took 4 bases from V and 9 from J; bases not matched to a gene: 11. CDR3 coding DNA: TGCGCCAGCAGCCGCCAACTAGCGGGGGGGCTGGAGGCCCAGTACTTC. Its protein is CASSRQLAGGLEAQYF.